This TCR beta chain emerged from a study of T cells in Graves' hyperthyroidism and ophthalmopathy. Duration under 3 months, a NOSPECS grade of at least 4, and a Clinical Activity Score of at least 3 characterized the ophthalmopathy patients. Isolation of PBMCs was performed on about 9.9 ml fresh peripheral blood. Study-level results: Appearing also in blood were most of the thyroid clonotypes expanded above 0.001.

Amplified TCR beta CDR3 regions came from RNA transcripts. HTBI primers were used for first-round RT-PCR of the TCR CDR3. TCRdb redid the calling of the multiplex PCR reads with MiXCR, one entry per CDR3 protein. The sample records around 300,000 distinct CDR3 sequences, approximately 23% being singletons. The sample holds many counts of this clonotype. Its antigen remains unidentified. The J segment lost 4 bases and the V segment lost 7 bases, leaving 6 bases of the junction unmatched. CDR1 LGHDT and CDR2 YNNKEL come from the germline V gene (reference sequence). The CDR3 consists of 15 residues. The V gene is TRBV3-1, the J gene TRBJ2-1, with 11 bases aligning to TRBD2. Specimen: blood. The sequence was collected from a man aged 25-45 years with Graves' ophthalmopathy. The CDR3 sequence: CASTTSGSGYNEQFF. CDR3 DNA sequence: TGTGCCAGCACAACTAGCGGGAGTGGATACAATGAGCAGTTCTTC.